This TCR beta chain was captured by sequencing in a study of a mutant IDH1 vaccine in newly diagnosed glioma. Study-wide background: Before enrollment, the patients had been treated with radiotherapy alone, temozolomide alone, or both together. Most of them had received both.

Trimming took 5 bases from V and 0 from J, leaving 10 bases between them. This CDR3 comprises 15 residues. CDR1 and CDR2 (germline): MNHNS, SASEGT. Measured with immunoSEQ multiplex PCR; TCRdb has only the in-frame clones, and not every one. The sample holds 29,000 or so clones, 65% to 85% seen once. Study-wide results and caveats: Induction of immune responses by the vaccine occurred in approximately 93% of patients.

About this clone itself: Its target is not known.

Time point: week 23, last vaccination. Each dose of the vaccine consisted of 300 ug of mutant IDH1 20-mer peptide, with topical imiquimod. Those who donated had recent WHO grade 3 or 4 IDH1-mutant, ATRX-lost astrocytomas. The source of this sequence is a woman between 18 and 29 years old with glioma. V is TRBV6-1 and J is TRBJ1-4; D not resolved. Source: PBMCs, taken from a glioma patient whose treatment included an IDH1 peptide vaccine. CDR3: CASSTRTPTNEKLFF. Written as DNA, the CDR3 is TGTGCCAGCAGTACACGGACGCCAACTAATGAAAAACTGTTTTTT.